This T cell receptor beta chain was retrieved from a study of blood T cells in healthy people across ages. Overall study results and limits: Unsorted PBMC material precluded a definitive naive versus antigen-experienced comparison. For the donors, CMV status was unknown and possibly confounded expanded clonotype changes.

A second about 6 to 12 cycle PCR used barcoded and J-beta primers. From the 5' RACE reads, TCRdb called clonotypes with MiXCR, one entry per CDR3 protein. This table has hundreds of thousands of distinct CDR3 sequences, about 25% appearing once. About this clonotype itself: The antigen is unknown.

The CDR3 runs to 12 residues. V was trimmed by 8 bases and J by 9 bases, leaving 16 bases between them. The germline V gene encodes CDR1 LNHDA and CDR2 SQIVND (reference sequence). This sample also belongs to another study, concerning T cells of mothers and their children.

The specimen was blood. The chain uses TRBV19 and TRBJ1-1; possibly TRBD1 for D (5 bases). The source of this sequence is a boy younger than 18 in good health. DNA of the CDR3: TGTGCCAGTGGGCCAACGGGACGGCAAGCTTTCTTT. Encoded protein: CASGPTGRQAFF. Full variable domain (rest looked up from reference TRBV19 and TRBJ1-1): DGGITQSPKYLFRKEGQNVTLSCEQNLNHDAMYWYRQDPGQGLRLIYYSQIVNDFQKGDIAEGYSVSREKKESFPLTVTSAQKNPTAFYLCASGPTGRQAFFGQGTRLTVV.